This T cell receptor beta chain is drawn from a study of blood T cell repertoires in COVID-19. Profiling relied on immunoSEQ multiplex PCR, and the TCRdb table lists in-frame clones only, not all of them. Of some 320,000 clones in the sample, roughly nine tenths are singletons; the top ten hold roughly 2.5%. Germline V CDR1 and CDR2: SGHDN, FVKESK. Trimming cost V 2 bases and J 9 bases, with 26 bases left between them. The CDR3 has 18 residues. The participants were between roughly 18 and 100 years old and came from some 23 US areas. Cohorts were assigned according to the clinical history that participants reported. What the recovered Cohort 3 donors had was two negative PCRs, clearance, or symptom resolution.

This TCR was sampled from a man aged 60 to 69 who had recovered from COVID-19. The chain is built from TRBV14 and TRBJ2-1; TRBD1 might be the D (6 bases). Sequenced material: PBMCs or T cells enriched from blood (not recorded which). The CDR3 loop reads CASSQKGQGHGWGGEQFF. The DNA of the CDR3 is TGTGCCAGCAGCCAAAAGGGGCAGGGGCACGGCTGGGGCGGTGAGCAGTTCTTC.